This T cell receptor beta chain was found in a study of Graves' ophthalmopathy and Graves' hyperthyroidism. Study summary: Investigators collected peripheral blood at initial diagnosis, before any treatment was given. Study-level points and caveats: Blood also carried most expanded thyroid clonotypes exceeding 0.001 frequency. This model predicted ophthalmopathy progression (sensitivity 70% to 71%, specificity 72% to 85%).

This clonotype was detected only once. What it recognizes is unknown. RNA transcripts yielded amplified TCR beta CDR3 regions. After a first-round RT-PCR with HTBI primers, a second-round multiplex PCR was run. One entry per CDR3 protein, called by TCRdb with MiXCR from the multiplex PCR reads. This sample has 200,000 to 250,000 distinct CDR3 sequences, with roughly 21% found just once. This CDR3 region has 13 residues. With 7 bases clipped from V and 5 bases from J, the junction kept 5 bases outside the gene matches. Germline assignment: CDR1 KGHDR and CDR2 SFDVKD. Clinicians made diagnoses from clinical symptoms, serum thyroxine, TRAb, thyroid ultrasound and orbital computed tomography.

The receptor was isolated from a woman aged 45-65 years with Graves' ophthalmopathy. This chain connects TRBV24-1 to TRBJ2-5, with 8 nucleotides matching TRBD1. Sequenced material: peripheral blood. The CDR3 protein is CATSDRGLETQYF. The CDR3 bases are TGTGCCACCAGCGACAGGGGATTGGAGACCCAGTACTTC.